These T cell receptor beta chains were read from a single sample in a study of blood T cell repertoires in COVID-19. Assay: immunoSEQ multiplex PCR; the TCRdb copy retains only in-frame clones and omits some. The sample holds about 180,000 clones, roughly 81% seen once. Sequencing was performed on peripheral blood. These receptors were collected from a woman of 80 years or more with COVID-19, enrolled during active disease. CDR3s include the opening cysteine and the closing phenylalanine or tryptophan. D genes are given only for firm matches. Not all rows give a size; the values are once, few, many and, for expanded clones, a class.

CDR3 protein | CDR3 DNA | J gene | D gene | clone size | V gene
CASSDRQSNQPQHF | TGTGCCAGCAGTGACAGACAAAGCAATCAGCCCCAGCATTTT | TRBJ1-5 | - | - | TRBV2
CASRGRNTEAFF | TGTGCCTCCAGGGGTCGAAACACTGAAGCTTTCTTT | TRBJ1-1 | - | - | TRBV10-3
CASSSLTGGGVVSPLHF | TGTGCCAGCAGTTCCCTGACAGGCGGGGGAGTTGTTTCACCCCTCCACTTT | TRBJ1-6 | - | once | TRBV27
CASSLEGTVGTEAFF | TGTGCCAGCAGCTTGGAGGGGACAGTTGGGACTGAAGCTTTCTTT | TRBJ1-1 | TRBD1 | - | TRBV5-4
CASSPTRQGAREQYF | TGTGCCAGCAGCCCAACCCGACAGGGGGCGCGAGAGCAGTACTTC | TRBJ2-7 | TRBD1 | - | TRBV28
CASSYFLGTSGNTDTQYF | TGTGCCAGCAGTTACTTCCTCGGGACTAGCGGGAACACAGATACGCAGTATTTT | TRBJ2-3 | TRBD2 | - | TRBV6-2/TRBV6-3
CASSQGPLAGGPTDTQYF | TGCGCCAGCAGCCAAGGCCCACTAGCGGGGGGGCCCACAGATACGCAGTATTTT | TRBJ2-3 | TRBD2 | - | TRBV4-1
CASSDGRGVVQYF | TGTGCCAGCAGTGACGGCAGGGGGGTGGTGCAGTACTTC | TRBJ2-7 | - | - | TRBV6-1
CASSRPGGAGQPQHF | TGTGCCAGCAGTAGGCCGGGGGGGGCGGGTCAGCCCCAGCATTTT | TRBJ1-5 | - | - | TRBV28
CASSLAPSSTDTQYF | TGCGCCAGCAGCTTGGCTCCTAGCAGCACAGATACGCAGTATTTT | TRBJ2-3 | - | - | TRBV5-1
CASSQRGLAGGSEQYF | TGTGCCAGCAGCCAACGGGGACTAGCGGGAGGCAGCGAGCAGTACTTC | TRBJ2-7 | TRBD2 | - | TRBV3-1/TRBV3-2
CASSQGQAGTEAFF | TGTGCCAGCTCACAAGGACAGGCGGGCACTGAAGCTTTCTTT | TRBJ1-1 | TRBD1 | - | TRBV18
CASSLKPGMEQYF | TGTGCCAGCAGCTTAAAACCGGGTATGGAGCAGTACTTC | TRBJ2-7 | - | - | TRBV7-2
CASSPGFGYEQYF | TGTGCCAGCAGCCCAGGGTTCGGATACGAGCAGTACTTC | TRBJ2-7 | - | - | TRBV28
CASSPWTSGGLAETQYF | TGTGCCAGCAGTCCCTGGACTAGCGGGGGGCTGGCAGAGACCCAGTACTTC | TRBJ2-5 | TRBD2 | few | TRBV6-2/TRBV6-3
CASSITRVNTEAFF | TGTGCCAGTAGTATTACCAGGGTTAACACTGAAGCTTTCTTT | TRBJ1-1 | - | - | TRBV19
CASSQDGYRAGNQPQHF | TGCGCCAGCAGCCAAGACGGGTACAGGGCGGGCAATCAGCCCCAGCATTTT | TRBJ1-5 | - | - | TRBV4-3
CASSHGAEQYF | TGTGCCAGCAGCCATGGGGCCGAGCAGTACTTC | TRBJ2-7 | - | once | TRBV3-1/TRBV3-2
CASSDPGWDSPLHF | TGTGCCAGCAGTGACCCGGGGTGGGATTCACCCCTCCACTTT | TRBJ1-6 | - | - | TRBV2
CASSLSPGTHYEQYF | TGCGCCAGCAGCCTCTCCCCCGGGACTCACTACGAGCAGTACTTC | TRBJ2-7 | - | few | TRBV4-1
CASSSPAGQGSYEQYF | TGTGCCAGCAGCTCCCCGGCGGGACAGGGCTCCTACGAGCAGTACTTC | TRBJ2-7 | TRBD1 | - | TRBV7-3
CASAWGQSNEKLFF | TGTGCTAGTGCCTGGGGGCAGTCTAATGAAAAACTGTTTTTT | TRBJ1-4 | - | - | TRBV12-5